The table lists the clone carrying this T cell receptor (beta chain) with a count of one. The data were obtained in a study of CD8 T cells in Susac syndrome. Unmatched junction bases numbered 9, after V lost 1 base and J lost 14 bases. There are 14 residues in the CDR3. Germline lookup yields CDR1 MNHEY and CDR2 SVGEGT. Random hexamers were used to reverse transcribe the RNA input (about 0.45 to 1 ug). TCR beta CDR3 was amplified by immunoSEQ covering 54 Vbeta and 13 Jbeta. TCRdb itself ran the immunoSEQ multiplex PCR reads through MiXCR, one entry per CDR3 protein. The repertoire holds over 350,000 distinct CDR3 sequences, with about 85% as singletons. From blood CD8+ and CD4+ T cells, TCR beta sequences were generated.

The clonotype comes from a human donor with multiple sclerosis. Sequenced sample: CD8+ T cells from PBMCs. This chain uses TRBV6-2 or TRBV6-3 with TRBJ2-1; 9 nucleotides match TRBD2. CDR3 loop: CASSYLGSGLAKFF. The DNA for the CDR3 is TGTGCCAGCAGTTACTTAGGCTCCGGACTAGCGAAGTTCTTC.